The sequence of this T cell receptor (beta chain) was determined in a study of cytomegalovirus exposure and HLA in healthy donors. A note on this clone: Its antigen is undetermined.

The method was immunoSEQ multiplex PCR; TCRdb's version includes in-frame clones alone and lacks a portion of them. The profile covers 110,000 or so clones, with approximately 96% appearing a single time and 0.67% taken by the ten largest. Study observations and caveats: The study designated over 150 TCR beta chains cytomegalovirus-associated. Some public TCRs appeared in many individuals, while most sequences were rare. Specificity for CMV antigens was confirmed in vitro for a few of the CMV-associated chains.

Germline V CDR1 and CDR2: MDHEN, SYDVKM. The CDR3 has 16 residues. The V end was cut by 5 bases, the J end by 3 bases, with 19 bases between. The chain employs TRBV28 and TRBJ1-2, with D unresolved. The TCR sequence derives from a woman under 30 in good health and CMV-seronegative. The specimen sequenced was PBMCs. The DNA for the CDR3 is TGTGCCAGCAGTACGCCGGCGGGGTCTCGGGACTATGGCTACACCTTC. It codes for CASSTPAGSRDYGYTF.